What follows are 18 T cell receptor beta chains derived from one specimen sequenced in a study of T cell responses to AZD1222 COVID-19 vaccine. Data came from immunoSEQ multiplex PCR; TCRdb stores just in-frame clones and leaves some out. The sample holds under 150,000 clones, 85% to 95% seen once. The source was peripheral blood, collected on day 0 of AZD1222 vaccination. The receptors derive from an adult in good health.

J is TRBJ2-7 and V is TRBV5-1, with 8 bases aligning to TRBD1. Germline V lookup: CDR1 SGHRS, CDR2 YFSETQ. With 0 bases clipped from V and 12 bases from J, the junction kept 2 bases outside the gene matches. The CDR3 is made up of 11 amino acids. The CDR3 loop is CASSLGQGRYF. The CDR3 nucleotides are TGCGCCAGCAGCTTGGGACAGGGGAGGTACTTC.

The V gene is TRBV5-1, the J gene TRBJ2-7, with 8 nucleotides matching TRBD1. The V gene's germline CDR1 is SGHRS and CDR2 YFSETQ. Trimming removed 4 bases from V and 4 bases from J; junction bases left unmatched: 10. The CDR3 runs 15 residues. The CDR3 DNA follows: TGCGCCAGCAGCGAGGAGGTCAGGGGGCCATACGAGCAGTACTTC. It specifies CASSEEVRGPYEQYF.

The chain recombines TRBV18 with TRBJ1-1; unclear D gene. The CDR3 consists of 14 residues. Looked up from germline, CDR1 is KGHSH and CDR2 is LQKENI. V lost 5 bases to trimming and J lost 3 bases, with 13 bases between them. The CDR3 coding sequence is TGTGCCAGCTCAACGTATAACAGAGACACTGAAGCTTTCTTT. Translated, it gives CASSTYNRDTEAFF. Using reference TRBV18 and TRBJ1-1 for the parts outside the CDR3, the full variable domain is NAGVMQNPRHLVRRRGQEARLRCSPMKGHSHVYWYRQLPEEGLKFMVYLQKENIIDESGMPKERFSAEFPKEGPSILRIQQVVRGDSAAYFCASSTYNRDTEAFFGQGTRLTVV.

The chain links TRBV10-3 to TRBJ2-7; D possibly uses TRBD1 or TRBD2 (6 bases each). Germline V lookup: CDR1 ENHRY, CDR2 SYGVKD. The CDR3 has 16 amino acids. Trimming cost V 0 bases and J 3 bases, with 15 bases left between them. CDR3: CAISESRGLYYYEQYF. CDR3 DNA: TGTGCCATCAGTGAGTCTCGGGGGCTCTACTACTACGAGCAGTACTTC.

In this sample, this clone turned up once. The chain links TRBV5-8 to TRBJ2-5; 9 nucleotides agree with TRBD1. V lost 6 bases to trimming and J lost 0 bases; unmatched junction nucleotides: 9. Looked up from germline, CDR1 is SGHTS and CDR2 is YDEGEE. The CDR3 is 16 residues long. The CDR3 bases are TGTGCCAGCACCACTCAGGGGACAGGGCACCAAGAGACCCAGTACTTC. This encodes CASTTQGTGHQETQYF.

V usage is TRBV30 and J usage is TRBJ1-1; perhaps TRBD1 as D (6 bases). The CDR3 spans 14 residues. Trimming cost V 4 bases and J 0 bases, with 12 bases left between them. Germline-derived CDR1 and CDR2 are GTSNPN and SVGIG (reference sequence). The CDR3 is CAWKGQFMNTEAFF. The CDR3 DNA reads as TGTGCCTGGAAAGGACAGTTCATGAACACTGAAGCTTTCTTT.

CDR3 sequence reads: CASRSSGEGSDTQYF. DNA for the CDR3: TGTGCCAGCAGGAGTAGCGGGGAGGGGTCAGATACGCAGTATTTT. V and J are TRBV9 and TRBJ2-3; 8 nucleotides agree with TRBD2. This CDR3 contains 15 residues. Germline V gene data show CDR1 as SGDLS and CDR2 as YYNGEE. The V gene end was trimmed by 5 bases and the J gene end by 4 bases; junction bases not matched to a gene: 9.

The V and J genes are TRBV7-9 and TRBJ2-1, with D perhaps matching TRBD1 (6 bases). The V gene's germline CDR1 is SEHNR and CDR2 FQNEAQ (reference sequence). V lost 8 bases, J lost 4 bases, and 15 bases lay in between. The CDR3 totals 14 residues. DNA of the CDR3: TGTGCCAGCCACCCCTCGACAGGATACAATGAGCAGTTCTTC. Amino acid sequence: CASHPSTGYNEQFF.

The V and J genes are TRBV18 and TRBJ1-6, with TRBD1 identical over 7 bases. The V gene end was trimmed by 2 bases and the J gene end by 7 bases; junction bases not matched to a gene: 14. The CDR3 has 18 amino acids. In germline, CDR1 is KGHSH, CDR2 LQKENI. Here the CDR3 reads CASSPKNPGTDKNSPLHF. The CDR3 nucleotides are TGTGCCAGCTCACCAAAAAACCCCGGGACAGACAAAAATTCACCCCTCCACTTT.

V and J are TRBV25-1 and TRBJ1-2; 8 bases are a match to TRBD1. This CDR3 has 13 amino acids. Germline V gives CDR1 MGHDK, CDR2 SYGVNS. The V segment lost 8 bases and the J segment 4 bases; nucleotides outside the gene matches: 6. This CDR3 reads CASGGGQVYGYTF. For the CDR3, the DNA is TGTGCCAGCGGGGGGGGACAGGTCTATGGCTACACCTTC.

This chain connects TRBV10-3 to TRBJ1-1, with 7 bases fitting TRBD1. Germline CDR1 reads ENHRY; CDR2 reads SYGVKD. V lost 0 bases to trimming and J lost 5 bases; unmatched junction nucleotides: 6. CDR3 length: 15 amino acids. The CDR3 protein is CAISESRQGRTEAFF. The CDR3 DNA reads as TGTGCCATCAGTGAGTCGAGACAGGGACGGACTGAAGCTTTCTTT.

The chain combines TRBV7-2 with TRBJ2-3, with TRBD2 matching 12 bases. The germline CDR1 and CDR2 sequences are SGHTA and FQGNSA. The CDR3 spans 17 residues. V lost 4 bases and J lost 5; bases outside the gene matches: 10. The CDR3 region is CASSSSRLAGVKDTQYF. In DNA, the CDR3 is TGTGCCAGCAGCTCTAGTCGACTAGCGGGAGTGAAAGATACGCAGTATTTT.

This rearrangement joins TRBV2 to TRBJ1-3; D is undetermined. The ends were cut back, 4 bases at V and 0 bases at J, with 10 bases in the middle. This CDR3 is 15 amino acids long. The germline V gene has CDR1 SNHLY and CDR2 FYNNEI. The CDR3 spells CASSGGRFSGNTIYF. Written as DNA, the CDR3 is TGTGCCAGCAGTGGAGGGAGATTCTCTGGAAACACCATATATTTT.

The V call is TRBV5-6, the J call TRBJ1-6; D remains ambiguous. Trimming removed 1 base at V and 4 bases at J, with 6 bases between. The CDR3 consists of 14 residues. In germline, CDR1 is SGHDT, CDR2 YYEEEE. Here the CDR3 reads CASSLLGYNSPLHF. The CDR3 region has the DNA TGTGCCAGCAGCTTGTTGGGGTATAATTCACCCCTCCACTTT.

The genes are TRBV7-3 and TRBJ1-6; a weak D match, TRBD1 (6 bases). The V gene lost 2 bases and the J gene lost 7 bases, with 9 bases spanning the gap. The CDR3 covers 14 residues. Germline lookup yields CDR1 SGHTA and CDR2 FQGTGA. Written as DNA, the CDR3 is TGTGCCAGCAGCTTATCGGGGACAAATTCACCCCTCCACTTT. It encodes CASSLSGTNSPLHF. Full variable domain (missing parts from reference TRBV7-3 and TRBJ1-6): GAGVSQTPSNKVTEKGKYVELRCDPISGHTALYWYRQSLGQGPEFLIYFQGTGAADDSGLPNDRFFAVRPEGSVSTLKIQRTERGDSAVYLCASSLSGTNSPLHFGNGTRLTVT.

The chain has TRBV12-3 or TRBV12-4 and TRBJ2-7; 9 positions agree with TRBD1. After removal of 6 bases from V and 6 bases from J, the junction contained 6 bases not matched to a gene. This CDR3 region has 13 residues. CDR3 amino acids: CASRGTGLGEQYF. The DNA of the CDR3 is TGTGCCAGCAGAGGGACAGGGTTAGGCGAGCAGTACTTC.

V is TRBV6-1 and J is TRBJ1-6, with no clear D. The V and J ends lost 3 bases and 4 bases respectively, with 13 bases between them. Looked up from germline, CDR1 is MNHNS and CDR2 is SASEGT. CDR3 length equals 16 residues. In DNA, the CDR3 is TGTGCCAGCAGTGATCCGCGCCTTACTTATAATTCACCCCTCCACTTT. Translated: CASSDPRLTYNSPLHF.

The CDR3 sequence is CASSFMPGDTF. CDR3 nucleotides: TGTGCCAGCAGCTTTATGCCCGGAGACACCTTC. V is TRBV11-2 and J is TRBJ1-2; no clear D gene. This CDR3 region has 11 residues. Trimming took off 3 bases at V and 12 bases at J, with 11 bases between the two ends. Germline loops: CDR1 SGHAT, CDR2 FQNNGV.